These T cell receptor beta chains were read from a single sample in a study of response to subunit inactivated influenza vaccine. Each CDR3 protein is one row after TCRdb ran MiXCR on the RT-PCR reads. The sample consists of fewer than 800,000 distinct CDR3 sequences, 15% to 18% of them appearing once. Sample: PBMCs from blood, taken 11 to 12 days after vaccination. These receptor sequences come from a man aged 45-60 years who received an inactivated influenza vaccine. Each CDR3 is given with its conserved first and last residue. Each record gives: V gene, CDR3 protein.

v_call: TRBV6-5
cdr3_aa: CASSYRQANSPLHF

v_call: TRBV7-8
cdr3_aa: CASSLDQGLGETQYF

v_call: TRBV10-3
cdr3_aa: CAISEAGGRATGANVLTF

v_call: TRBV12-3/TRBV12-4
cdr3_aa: CASSLASGGRKFF

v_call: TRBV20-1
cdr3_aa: CSAIGTSGSTDTQYF

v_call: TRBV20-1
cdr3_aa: CSAQTLAGVRETQYF

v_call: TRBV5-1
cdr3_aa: CASSLSGHLSSYNEQFF

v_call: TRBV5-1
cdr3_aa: CASSSQPPGFGTGELFF

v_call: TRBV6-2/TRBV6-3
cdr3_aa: CATRSGSRDEQYF

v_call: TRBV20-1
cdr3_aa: CSASEDSGANVLTF